This entry concerns a single TCR beta chain. Its antigen is undetermined. The data belong to a study of radiotherapy plus CTLA-4 blockade in lung cancer. At the level of the study: Of all patients, approximately 19% responded objectively and 25% to 40% showed disease control.

Overall study results and limits: Among blood TCR repertoires after radiotherapy plus ipilimumab, tumor-derived clones expanded.

TCRdb's table, derived via immunoSEQ multiplex PCR, lists solely in-frame clones and lacks some. Altogether 25,000 to 40,000 clones are present, 60% to 80% being singletons, with the ten largest covering roughly 4.5%. The receptor comes from a human donor with non-small cell lung cancer whose response to radiotherapy plus ipilimumab could not be evaluated. This material consisted of peripheral blood, taken from a patient treated with radiotherapy plus ipilimumab.

CDR3 protein: CASSFGQFDNQPQHF. CDR3 nucleotide sequence: TGTGCCAGCAGTTTTGGGCAGTTTGACAATCAGCCCCAGCATTTT. The chain joins TRBV6-1 to TRBJ1-5; D not certain. Germline V gene sequence: CDR1 MNHNS, CDR2 SASEGT. V was clipped by 5 bases and J by 3 bases, with 14 bases between them. The CDR3 is made up of 15 amino acids.